These 24 T cell receptor beta chains originate from one sample sequenced in a study of tumor-infiltrating lymphocytes in oesophageal squamous cell carcinoma (dated by TCRdb to the mid-2010s). Library prep was done by PCR. TCRdb records Illumina HiSeq 2000 as the sequencer. The public reads were quality trimmed at Q25 with fastp and then assembled into clones with MiXCR by TCRdb, keeping productive beta chains. All rows with the same CDR3 protein become a single entry with the most common DNA and genes. The sample table contains around 19,000 distinct CDR3 sequences; only one count was recorded for 42% of them. Around a sixth of the sample comes from the top ten. The sample consisted of normal esophageal tissue next to the tumor. The receptor set was obtained from a female donor with esophageal squamous cell carcinoma.

The chain couples TRBV27 to TRBJ2-1; 8 nucleotides align to TRBD2. Gene TRBJ2-7 matches the end of the DNA better, so the J call may be wrong. The V gene's germline CDR1 is MNHEY and CDR2 SMNVEV (reference sequence). The CDR3 totals 15 residues. The CDR3 DNA is TGTGCCAGCAGTTTAAAGGGACTAGTCTACAATGAGCAGTACTTC. It is translated as CASSLKGLVYNEQYF.

The CDR3 loop reads CASSFPGTGGERAFF. Written as DNA, the CDR3 is TGCGCCAGCAGCTTTCCCGGGACAGGGGGCGAAAGAGCTTTCTTT. The chain carries TRBV5-1 and TRBJ2-3; TRBD1 matches at 12 bases. The J call is in doubt because the DNA end fits TRBJ1-1 better. The CDR3 contains 15 residues. Germline assignment: CDR1 SGHRS and CDR2 YFSETQ.

This rearrangement joins TRBV27 to TRBJ2-5, with 9 positions matching TRBD1. The DNA end favors TRBJ2-1, so the J call may be wrong. Germline V gene lookup returns CDR1 MNHEY and CDR2 SMNVEV (reference sequence). There are 14 residues in the CDR3. CDR3 in amino acids: CASHMDRGQGEQFF. CDR3 DNA: TGTGCCAGCCATATGGATCGGGGACAGGGTGAGCAGTTCTTC.

By frequency in the sample, this clonotype is medium-sized. The CDR3 region has the DNA TGTGCCAGCGGTTACCTAGGGTACAATGAGCAGTTCTTC. Protein: CASGYLGYNEQFF. V and J are TRBV6-1 and TRBJ2-1; D remains ambiguous. The CDR3 extends over 13 amino acids. Germline lookup yields CDR1 MNHNS and CDR2 SASEGT. Trimming took 8 bases from V and 4 from J, leaving 12 bases between them.

A few counts support this clonotype. This chain links TRBV3-1 with TRBJ2-1; 10 bases align to TRBD2. The last part of the DNA fits TRBJ2-5 better; the J call may be wrong. CDR3 size: 16 residues. Germline V gene data show CDR1 as LGHDT and CDR2 as YNNKEL (reference sequence). The CDR3 protein is CASSKGTSVNGETQYF. CDR3 nucleotide sequence: TGTGCCAGCAGCAAAGGGACTAGCGTAAACGGTGAGACCCAGTACTTC.

As regards this clonotype: Because it lacks the conserved phenylalanine or tryptophan at the end, this CDR3 is likely a read error. It is unclear where the CDR3 begins or ends on the DNA, so no DNA is shown, and the CDR3 is as TCRdb lists it. The chain carries TRBV7-4 and TRBJ2-3; the table's TRBD1 call for D was not verified on the DNA. The CDR3 length equals 15 residues, ends included. Germline V gives CDR1 SGHVT, CDR2 SQSDAQ. This CDR3 is CASSADRGETQYFGP.

This chain joins TRBV10-1 and TRBJ2-3, with TRBD2 as a possible D gene (7 bases). The J call may be faulty, since TRBJ2-5 better matches the DNA end. Looked up from germline, CDR1 is WNHNN and CDR2 is SYGVQD (reference sequence). The CDR3 consists of 15 residues. The CDR3 reads CASSESSGGLETQYF. CDR3 DNA sequence: TGCGCCAGCAGTGAGTCTTCGGGGGGCCTGGAGACCCAGTACTTC.

Of note for this clonotype: In this CDR3 the conserved last residue, phenylalanine or tryptophan, is missing, so a read error is likely. The DNA is omitted, as the CDR3 cannot be located on it reliably, and the CDR3 follows TCRdb's listing. The chain recombines TRBV11-2 with TRBJ2-7; TRBD1 is the table's D call and was not checked against the DNA. The germline gives CDR1 SGHAT, CDR2 FQNNGV. From its first to its last residue, the CDR3 has 17 amino acids. The CDR3: CASSLGGTGEYGYTFGS.

This clonotype was observed many times. This chain uses TRBV6-6 with TRBJ2-7; no reliable D call. The J call could be wrong; TRBJ2-5 is a better fit for the DNA end. The CDR3 is 14 amino acids. The germline CDR1 and CDR2 sequences are MNHNY and SVGAGI (reference sequence). This CDR3 is CASSYSASQETQYF. The CDR3 DNA reads TGTGCCAGCAGTTACTCGGCCAGCCAAGAGACCCAGTACTTC.

The rearrangement uses TRBV7-2 and TRBJ2-4, with a possible D match to TRBD1 (6 bases). Gene TRBJ2-5 matches the end of the DNA better, so the J call may be wrong. Germline V gene sequence: CDR1 SGHTA, CDR2 FQGNSA. The CDR3 loop spans 14 amino acids. For the CDR3, the DNA is TGTGCCAGCAGCTCGAGGGGGATGGGAGAGACCCAGTACTTC. It is translated as CASSSRGMGETQYF.

This clonotype was seen many times. CDR3 residues: CAISERGLETQYF. CDR3 bases: TGTGCCATCAGTGAGAGGGGTCTAGAGACCCAGTACTTC. The V call is TRBV10-3, the J call TRBJ2-5; perhaps TRBD1 as D (5 bases). Germline assignment: CDR1 ENHRY and CDR2 SYGVKD. The CDR3 sequence is 13 residues long. Trimming took 2 bases from V and 4 from J, leaving 8 bases between them.

This clonotype turned up a few times. This chain uses TRBV7-9 with TRBJ2-1, with D perhaps TRBD1 or TRBD2 (5 bases each). The V end was cut by 3 bases, the J end by 6 bases, with 21 bases between. The CDR3 sequence is 17 residues long. Per the germline V gene, CDR1 is SEHNR and CDR2 is FQNEAQ (reference sequence). CDR3: CASSFPKPGRERNEQFF. DNA for the CDR3: TGTGCCAGCAGCTTTCCCAAACCGGGACGAGAACGCAATGAGCAGTTCTTC.

The chain is built from TRBV12-3 or TRBV12-4 and TRBJ1-5; D not resolved. V was cut by 6 bases and J by 2 bases, with 11 bases left in between. This CDR3 is 14 amino acids long. The CDR3 DNA follows: TGTGCCAGCAGAGGTTTTGGTGGCAATCAGCCCCAGCATTTT. Protein sequence: CASRGFGGNQPQHF.

The chain couples TRBV7-2 to TRBJ2-5; 7 bases align to TRBD1. The J call may be incorrect, as the DNA end agrees better with TRBJ2-7. The germline V gene encodes CDR1 SGHTA and CDR2 FQGNSA. This CDR3 is built from 14 residues. The CDR3 sequence is CASSSNRGPYEQYF. DNA for the CDR3: TGTGCCAGCAGCTCGAACAGGGGACCCTACGAGCAGTACTTC.

In its sample, this clonotype was seen many times. DNA for the CDR3: TGTGCCAGCAGTTCGGCCGGGACAGGATCTTATGGCTACACCTTC. Protein product: CASSSAGTGSYGYTF. The chain combines TRBV12-3 or TRBV12-4 with TRBJ1-2; 8 bases map to TRBD1. There are 15 residues in the CDR3. Germline trimming cut 4 bases from V and 5 bases from J; bases unmatched to any gene: 9.

The V gene is TRBV7-6, the J gene TRBJ2-1; no firm D call. Judging by the DNA end, TRBJ2-7 fits better; the J call may be wrong. The CDR3 consists of 13 residues. Germline-derived CDR1 and CDR2 are SGHVS and FNYEAQ. CDR3 nucleotide sequence: TGTGCCAGCAGCTTAGCGGGTCTCTACGAGCAGTACTTC. Translation: CASSLAGLYEQYF.

This clonotype has a count of ten or more. V is TRBV5-5 and J is TRBJ1-2; D is uncertain. V dropped 4 bases and J dropped 0 bases, with 13 bases sitting between them. The germline V gene has CDR1 SGHKS and CDR2 YYEKEE (reference sequence). CDR3 size: 15 residues. In nucleotides, the CDR3 is TGTGCCAGCAGCCTCGTTTCTAGGGCTAACTATGGCTACACCTTC. Translated: CASSLVSRANYGYTF.

The rearrangement links TRBV12-3 or TRBV12-4 to TRBJ2-6; D uncertain. Between the trimmed V and J ends, which lost 3 bases and 0 bases, there was a span of 9 bases. CDR3 length equals 16 residues. CDR3 coding DNA: TGTGCCAGCAGTTTCATGGGATACTCTGGGGCCAACGTCCTGACTTTC. Translated, it gives CASSFMGYSGANVLTF.

The chain has TRBV20-1 and TRBJ2-7; the D gene is possibly TRBD2 (7 bases). The CDR3 has 13 amino acids. Germline-derived CDR1 and CDR2 are DFQATT and SNEGSKA (reference sequence). The ends were cut back, 6 bases at V and 6 bases at J, with 18 bases in the middle. The CDR3 coding sequence is TGCAGTGCCCAGGGGAGGGGTCTCGGCGAGCAGTACTTC. Translating it yields CSAQGRGLGEQYF.

This chain uses TRBV18 with TRBJ2-5; TRBD2 matches at 13 bases. The DNA end lines up better with TRBJ2-1; the J call may be wrong. Per germline, CDR1 KGHSH and CDR2 LQKENI. The CDR3 has 15 amino acids. CDR3 DNA sequence: TGTGCCAGCTCAAAGGGACTAGCGGGATACAATGAGCAGTTCTTC. It translates to CASSKGLAGYNEQFF.

A single count supports this clonotype. This chain joins TRBV7-2 and TRBJ2-1, with TRBD2 matching 7 bases. The J call is in doubt because the DNA end fits TRBJ2-5 better. Germline CDR1 SGHTA, CDR2 FQGNSA. CDR3 length: 15 residues. The CDR3 DNA follows: TGTGCCAGCAGCCTTATTGGGAGGGACCAAGAGACCCAGTACTTC. The encoded protein is CASSLIGRDQETQYF.

This clonotype was detected many times. The chain links TRBV11-2 to TRBJ2-3; maybe TRBD2 (6 bases). Per the germline V gene, CDR1 is SGHAT and CDR2 is FQNNGV. V dropped 1 base and J dropped 0 bases, with 14 bases sitting between them. The CDR3 sequence is 17 residues long. This chain's CDR3 is CASSLGVLSGSTDTQYF. In DNA form, the CDR3 reads TGTGCCAGCAGCTTAGGGGTCTTGAGCGGGAGCACAGATACGCAGTATTTT.

This clonotype was recorded many times. The gene calls are TRBV5-4 and TRBJ2-1; D is ambiguous. Germline V gene sequence: CDR1 SGHNT, CDR2 YYREEE (reference sequence). Between the trimmed V and J ends, which lost 4 bases and 9 bases, there was a span of 14 bases. The CDR3 length is 13 residues. The CDR3 loop reads CASSPRQLGEQFF. Written as DNA, the CDR3 is TGTGCCAGCAGCCCGCGGCAACTGGGTGAGCAGTTCTTC.

This clonotype was recorded at least ten times. V usage is TRBV5-1 and J usage is TRBJ1-4; unclear D gene. CDR3 length: 14 amino acids. CDR1 SGHRS and CDR2 YFSETQ come from the germline V gene. Trimming pared 4 bases from V and 0 bases from J, leaving 7 bases between. CDR3 sequence (DNA): TGCGCCAGCAGCAGCTCGACAACTAATGAAAAACTGTTTTTT. It encodes CASSSSTTNEKLFF.